The 28 T cell receptor beta chains in this list originate from one sample, sequenced in a study of T-cell memory formation after mild COVID-19. TCRdb called the 5' RACE reads again in MiXCR, with one record for every CDR3 protein. The table shows nearly 250,000 distinct CDR3 sequences, with 15% to 17% occurring only once. Sequenced: PBMCs or a T cell subset sorted from them (not recorded which). The receptor source for this set is an adult woman who had mild COVID-19 (a few samples of this study predate the infection). Cell type and time point are not known.

The chain employs TRBV19 and TRBJ1-2, with D unresolved. The V end lost 3 bases, the J end lost 7 bases, and 12 bases lay between the germline ends. This CDR3 contains 13 residues. CDR1 is LNHDA and CDR2 is SQIVND in the germline V gene (reference sequence). This CDR3 reads CASSIRPAGGYTF. For the CDR3, the DNA is TGTGCCAGTAGTATCCGGCCGGCCGGTGGCTACACCTTC.

This clonotype came up many times. The chain recombines TRBV4-1 with TRBJ2-1; 9 bases line up with TRBD1. The germline gives CDR1 MGHRA, CDR2 YSYEKL. CDR3 length: 16 amino acids. V shed 0 bases and J 15 bases; nucleotides not matched to a gene: 15. Written as DNA, the CDR3 is TGCGCCAGCAGCCAAGATTTTATTGGACAGGGGAGGGGGACGTTCTTC. It codes for CASSQDFIGQGRGTFF.

CDR3 in amino acids: CATSDTTISDRVNEQFF. For the CDR3, the DNA is TGTGCCACCAGTGATACGACGATCTCTGACAGGGTCAATGAGCAGTTCTTC. The rearrangement links TRBV24-1 to TRBJ2-1; 7 positions agree with TRBD1. The CDR3 extends over 17 amino acids. Trimming cost V 3 bases and J 6 bases; bases outside gene matches: 13. Looked up from germline, CDR1 is KGHDR and CDR2 is SFDVKD.

There are a few counts of this clonotype. This chain joins TRBV6-5 and TRBJ2-1; D remains unclear. The germline CDR1 and CDR2 sequences are MNHEY and SVGAGI. The CDR3 sequence is 11 residues long. V was clipped by 2 bases and J by 13 bases, with 9 bases between them. The CDR3 coding sequence is TGTGCCAGCAGTTACCTGGGTTTCCAGTTCTTC. Residues: CASSYLGFQFF.

This clonotype was observed a handful of times. The genes are TRBV12-3 or TRBV12-4 and TRBJ1-5; the D is unclear. CDR3 length equals 15 residues. V shed 2 bases and J shed 3 bases, with 11 bases lying between them. The DNA for the CDR3 is TGTGCCAGCAGTTTAAACTCAGGCTACAATCAGCCCCAGCATTTT. Its translation is CASSLNSGYNQPQHF.

This clonotype was recorded a few times. V usage is TRBV4-2 and J usage is TRBJ2-7; D ambiguous. Trimming took 1 base from V and 2 from J, leaving 9 bases between them. In germline, CDR1 is LGHNA, CDR2 YNFKEQ. The CDR3 is made up of 14 amino acids. The chain's CDR3 is CASSQASKAYEQYF. The CDR3 nucleotides are TGTGCCAGCAGCCAAGCGTCGAAGGCCTACGAGCAGTACTTC.

This chain uses TRBV7-9 with TRBJ1-2; the match to TRBD1 covers 7 bases. Trimming cost V 8 bases and J 0 bases; bases outside gene matches: 3. The CDR3 is made up of 13 amino acids. Germline CDR1 is SEHNR and CDR2 is FQNEAQ (reference sequence). The CDR3 region has the DNA TGTGCCAGCCGGGGACAGACTAACTATGGCTACACCTTC. It translates to CASRGQTNYGYTF.

This chain connects TRBV3-1 to TRBJ2-5; 8 positions match TRBD1. The CDR3 loop spans 17 amino acids. The germline V gene encodes CDR1 LGHDT and CDR2 YNNKEL (reference sequence). The junction had 11 bases not matched to a gene; V was cut back by 4 bases and J by 1 base. The DNA of the CDR3 is TGTGCCAGCAGCCCGACCGCCCAAGGGACAGGCCAAGAGACCCAGTACTTC. Translating it yields CASSPTAQGTGQETQYF.

The gene calls are TRBV25-1 and TRBJ2-4; D ambiguous. V lost 4 bases to trimming and J lost 0 bases, with 7 bases between them. In germline, CDR1 is MGHDK, CDR2 SYGVNS. This CDR3 has 14 amino acids. The CDR3 DNA sequence: TGTGCCAGCAGTGGCAGTGTAGCCAAAAACATTCAGTACTTC. Its protein product is CASSGSVAKNIQYF.

The gene calls are TRBV7-9 and TRBJ2-3; D ambiguous. The CDR3 totals 14 residues. V lost 1 base, J lost 9 bases, and 14 bases lay in between. CDR1 and CDR2 (germline): SEHNR, FQNEAQ (reference sequence). The CDR3 sequence: CASSLDASSSTQYF. In nucleotides, the CDR3 is TGTGCCAGCAGCTTAGATGCCAGCTCCAGCACGCAGTATTTT.

This clonotype was detected a few times. The chain recombines TRBV5-8 with TRBJ2-3; D possibly corresponds to TRBD1 (5 bases). Germline V gene data show CDR1 as SGHTS and CDR2 as YDEGEE. There are 15 residues in the CDR3. V lost 4 bases to trimming and J lost 3 bases, with 15 bases between them. The CDR3 DNA reads as TGTGCCAGCAGCCGCGACAGATCCCCAACAGATACGCAGTATTTT. The encoded protein is CASSRDRSPTDTQYF. The complete variable domain, with remaining parts taken from reference TRBV5-8 and TRBJ2-3, reads EAGVTQSPTHLIKTRGQQATLRCSPISGHTSVYWYQQALGLGLQFLLWYDEGEERNRGNFPPRFSGRQFPNYSSELNVNALELEDSALYLCASSRDRSPTDTQYFGPGTRLTVL.

This clonotype occurred a few times. The chain has TRBV6-2 or TRBV6-3 and TRBJ1-5; D is unresolved. The germline CDR1 and CDR2 sequences are MNHEY and SVGEGT. Deletions cut 9 bases from V and 2 bases from J, with 14 bases between. This CDR3 is 14 amino acids long. CDR3: CARSRGKGNQPQHF. In nucleotides, the CDR3 is TGTGCCAGATCGCGGGGAAAAGGCAATCAGCCCCAGCATTTT.

In its sample, this clonotype was seen a few times. This rearrangement joins TRBV20-1 to TRBJ1-5, with D perhaps TRBD1 (6 bases). This CDR3 has 14 amino acids. The V end was cut by 7 bases, the J end by 0 bases, with 13 bases between. Looked up from germline, CDR1 is DFQATT and CDR2 is SNEGSKA (reference sequence). CDR3 nucleotides: TGCAGTGTCACAGGGAGTTATAGCAATCAGCCCCAGCATTTT. Its translation: CSVTGSYSNQPQHF.

This sequence joins TRBV12-3 or TRBV12-4 and TRBJ2-2; 8 positions agree with TRBD2. This CDR3 has 15 amino acids. V dropped 3 bases and J dropped 5; count of bases not matched to a gene: 5. The CDR3 DNA sequence: TGTGCCAGCAGTTTGGGTGCTAGCGGGACCGGGGAGCTGTTTTTT. It translates to CASSLGASGTGELFF.

The chain joins TRBV30 to TRBJ2-1, with unresolved D. The CDR3 totals 12 residues. V was shortened by 2 bases and J by 5 bases, with 7 bases between the two germline ends. Per germline, CDR1 GTSNPN and CDR2 SVGIG (reference sequence). CDR3 sequence (DNA): TGTGCCTGGAGTCCCCCGAACAATGAGCAGTTCTTC. Translation gives CAWSPPNNEQFF.

This CDR3 is CASSPLVRLAGNNEQFF. DNA for the CDR3: TGTGCCAGTAGTCCCCTGGTCCGGCTAGCGGGAAACAATGAGCAGTTCTTC. The chain couples TRBV19 to TRBJ2-1, with 9 bases identical to TRBD2. V shed 5 bases and J 5 bases; nucleotides not matched to a gene: 13. Germline CDR1 and CDR2: LNHDA and SQIVND (reference sequence). CDR3 length: 17 amino acids.

The sample holds a few counts of this clonotype. The J gene is TRBJ2-7, the V gene TRBV4-3, with no clear D. V was clipped by 0 bases and J by 4 bases, with 7 bases between them. The CDR3 spans 13 residues. In germline, CDR1 is LGHNA, CDR2 YSLEER. CDR3 sequence reads: CASSQEILYEQYF. CDR3 nucleotide sequence: TGCGCCAGCAGCCAAGAGATACTGTACGAGCAGTACTTC.

The sample holds a few counts of this clonotype. V usage is TRBV7-2 and J usage is TRBJ2-1, with 9 bases lining up with TRBD2. Germline V gives CDR1 SGHTA, CDR2 FQGNSA. This CDR3 is 17 amino acids long. With 5 bases clipped from V and 5 bases from J, the junction kept 13 bases outside the gene matches. The chain's CDR3 is CASSLRPRGRADNEQFF. DNA for the CDR3: TGTGCCAGCAGCCTCAGGCCCCGCGGGAGGGCCGACAATGAGCAGTTCTTC.

V is TRBV6-5 and J is TRBJ1-1; a weak D match, TRBD1 (6 bases). The CDR3 is 14 residues long. V was clipped by 7 bases and J by 4 bases, with 16 bases between them. Per the germline V gene, CDR1 is MNHEY and CDR2 is SVGAGI. The CDR3 bases are TGTGCCAGCACCAAACAAGGGGGTACCACTGAAGCTTTCTTT. This encodes CASTKQGGTTEAFF.

V usage is TRBV7-9 and J usage is TRBJ1-2; 9 bases align to TRBD1. V lost 6 bases and J lost 4; bases outside the gene matches: 21. CDR1 SEHNR and CDR2 FQNEAQ come from the germline V gene (reference sequence). The CDR3 is made up of 19 amino acids. CDR3 in amino acids: CASRQPFGVQGASSYGYTF. The CDR3 DNA reads as TGTGCCAGCAGACAGCCTTTCGGGGTACAGGGGGCGTCAAGCTATGGCTACACCTTC.

This clonotype was counted only a few times. The rearrangement uses TRBV10-3 and TRBJ1-5; no reliable D call. The CDR3 has 14 amino acids. Per the germline V gene, CDR1 is ENHRY and CDR2 is SYGVKD. Trimming took 2 bases from V and 6 from J, leaving 11 bases between them. The chain's CDR3 is CAISEGIGTQPQHF. As DNA, the CDR3 is TGTGCCATCAGTGAGGGGATAGGCACTCAGCCCCAGCATTTT.

V is TRBV30 and J is TRBJ2-7, with D hard to call. The germline CDR1 and CDR2 sequences are GTSNPN and SVGIG (reference sequence). The CDR3 sequence is 13 residues long. The V gene lost 3 bases and the J gene lost 5 bases, with 14 bases spanning the gap. Here the CDR3 DNA reads TGTGCCTGGAGCACCGGGTCTTGGGACGAGCAGTACTTC. Amino acids: CAWSTGSWDEQYF.

In this sample, this clonotype turned up many times. The CDR3 region has the DNA TGCAGCGTCGGAGGAGATGGTGCCCTCAATGAGCAGTTCTTC. Residues: CSVGGDGALNEQFF. The chain has TRBV29-1 and TRBJ2-1, with D perhaps matching TRBD2 (5 bases). V shed 6 bases and J shed 6 bases, with 18 bases lying between them. The CDR3 extends over 14 amino acids. Germline CDR1 SQVTM, CDR2 ANQGSEA.

This clonotype has just a few counts. This CDR3 fails to terminate in the conserved phenylalanine or tryptophan, so it likely reflects a read error. The V and J genes are TRBV29-1 and TRBJ2-6; a weak D match, TRBD2 (5 bases). The V end lost 3 bases, the J end lost 2 bases, and 11 bases lay between the germline ends. Germline assignment: CDR1 SQVTM and CDR2 ANQGSEA. This CDR3 is built from 15 residues. CDR3: CSVERARAGANVLTL. The CDR3 region has the DNA TGCAGCGTTGAGAGGGCCAGAGCTGGGGCCAACGTCCTGACTTTA.

In this sample, this clonotype turned up a few times. This chain links TRBV12-3 or TRBV12-4 with TRBJ2-5; 11 bases agree with TRBD2. There are 17 residues in the CDR3. The V gene end was trimmed by 4 bases and the J gene end by 5 bases; junction bases not matched to a gene: 12. For the CDR3, the DNA is TGTGCCAGCAGTTCCCCCCCGTTAGCGGGGGGGCCGGAGACCCAGTACTTC. Translating gives CASSSPPLAGGPETQYF.

The gene calls are TRBV12-3 or TRBV12-4 and TRBJ2-2; 8 bases are shared with TRBD2. The CDR3 has 14 residues. J gave up 4 bases and V 10 bases, and 8 bases lay outside the gene matches. The CDR3 loop reads CATSRGGATGELFF. CDR3 in DNA: TGTGCCACTAGCCGGGGGGGGGCCACCGGGGAGCTGTTTTTT.

The rearrangement links TRBV3-2 to TRBJ1-1; TRBD1, the table's D call, was not compared with the DNA. TRBV3-2 counts as a pseudogene. This CDR3 is 16 amino acids long. The CDR3 sequence is CASSPPPQFQNTEAFF. The DNA for the CDR3 is TGTGCCAGCAGCCCCCCCCCACAGTTTCAGAACACTGAAGCTTTCTTT.

This chain links TRBV6-2 or TRBV6-3 with TRBJ1-2; TRBD1 matches 10 bases. V lost 0 bases, J lost 2 bases, and 0 bases stayed unmatched. In germline, CDR1 is MNHEY, CDR2 SVGEGT. The CDR3 length is 15 residues. CDR3 region: CASSYSTGGNYGYTF. In nucleotides, the CDR3 is TGTGCCAGCAGTTACTCGACAGGGGGCAACTATGGCTACACCTTC.